The rows below give T cell receptor beta chains drawn from one sample of a study of cytomegalovirus exposure and HLA in healthy donors. Method: immunoSEQ multiplex PCR; TCRdb's copy keeps in-frame clones and lacks some. The table has under 90,000 clones, approximately 90% seen once. Sequenced: PBMCs. The receptors were gathered from a man between 18 and 35 years old in good health and CMV-seronegative. Each CDR3 is given with its conserved first and last residue. Part of the rows lack a size; the others show once, few, many or a class for expanded clones.

cdr3_aa	clone_size	v_call	j_call
CASRETGLAGEEQYF	.	TRBV11-2	TRBJ2-7
CASRTGTGYYQPQHF	.	TRBV28	TRBJ1-5
CSVTLGGMSNQPQHF	once	TRBV29-1	TRBJ1-5
CASSQFPRGGGNSPLHF	.	TRBV4-1	TRBJ1-6
CASFPMGSSYNEQFF	.	TRBV27	TRBJ2-1
CASSEGVREDAETQYF	few	TRBV2	TRBJ2-5
CATSTRDRGFPGELFF	.	TRBV15	TRBJ2-2
CASSLQGGQEQYF	.	TRBV5-1	TRBJ2-7
CASSLEEIRGAFF	.	TRBV7-9	TRBJ1-1
CASSLGPSRLSSEQYF	.	TRBV7-8	TRBJ2-7
CASTARYTGLSSTDTQYF	.	TRBV2	TRBJ2-3
CASSESGLAGGISNEQFF	.	TRBV10-2	TRBJ2-1
CASSFRLPGQHGYTF	.	TRBV28	TRBJ1-2
CASSLSDRGTEAFF	.	TRBV28	TRBJ1-1
CASTQSRHEQYF	once	TRBV6-1	TRBJ2-7
CASSLARQGRANTEAFF	.	TRBV5-1	TRBJ1-1
CASSLTSGTGTDTQYF	.	TRBV11-2	TRBJ2-3
CATSSGRGLQDLTDTQYF	.	TRBV15	TRBJ2-3
CASSLLSGIGYQETQYF	.	TRBV5-6	TRBJ2-5
CAWSSTGKTEAFF	few	TRBV30	TRBJ1-1
CASSVARFTEAFF	.	TRBV9	TRBJ1-1
CASRAPGGTDSYGYTF	.	TRBV28	TRBJ1-2
CASSLRQNIQYF	.	TRBV28	TRBJ2-4
CASSQAERVGGYTF	.	TRBV4-3	TRBJ1-2
CASSPHLGSGSTGELFF	.	TRBV28	TRBJ2-2
CASSFTGLGKLFF	few	TRBV5-4	TRBJ1-4
CASSLAAGHPYEQYF	.	TRBV7-9	TRBJ2-7
CASSGRTRGNTGELFF	.	TRBV27	TRBJ2-2
CASTQSETVGGNTIYF	.	TRBV10-1	TRBJ1-3
CASSQDRGRDYGYTF	.	TRBV14	TRBJ1-2
CASSYSNRGGAEAFF	.	TRBV6-5	TRBJ1-1
CASSPGSLAESSYNEQFF	.	TRBV7-9	TRBJ2-1
CASSVPRTGGVETQYF	.	TRBV9	TRBJ2-5
CASIIRGSNTEAFF	.	TRBV5-4	TRBJ1-1
CASSQVGFSYEQYF	.	TRBV4-1	TRBJ2-7
CASSLGGLPTPGNTIYF	.	TRBV11-2	TRBJ1-3
CAISATGTSGNTIYF	.	TRBV10-3	TRBJ1-3
CASSPTGDTGANVLTF	.	TRBV11-3	TRBJ2-6
CASSVGAGTRQETQYF	few	TRBV9	TRBJ2-5
CASSQARAGLPPYEQYF	.	TRBV4-1	TRBJ2-7
CASSSLLGTGLHGYTF	.	TRBV28	TRBJ1-2
CAILRRDTGELFF	.	TRBV25-1	TRBJ2-2
CATSRDNGPNTEAFF	.	TRBV15	TRBJ1-1
CASSPPGTGRTGELFF	.	TRBV18	TRBJ2-2
CASSAGWENSPLHF	.	TRBV6-1	TRBJ1-6
CAIRRGTGYTGELFF	.	TRBV6-5	TRBJ2-2
CASSLALAGAGELFF	.	TRBV7-9	TRBJ2-2
CASSLDRDYGYTF	.	TRBV5-1	TRBJ1-2
CVTGTATEAFF	.	TRBV28	TRBJ1-1